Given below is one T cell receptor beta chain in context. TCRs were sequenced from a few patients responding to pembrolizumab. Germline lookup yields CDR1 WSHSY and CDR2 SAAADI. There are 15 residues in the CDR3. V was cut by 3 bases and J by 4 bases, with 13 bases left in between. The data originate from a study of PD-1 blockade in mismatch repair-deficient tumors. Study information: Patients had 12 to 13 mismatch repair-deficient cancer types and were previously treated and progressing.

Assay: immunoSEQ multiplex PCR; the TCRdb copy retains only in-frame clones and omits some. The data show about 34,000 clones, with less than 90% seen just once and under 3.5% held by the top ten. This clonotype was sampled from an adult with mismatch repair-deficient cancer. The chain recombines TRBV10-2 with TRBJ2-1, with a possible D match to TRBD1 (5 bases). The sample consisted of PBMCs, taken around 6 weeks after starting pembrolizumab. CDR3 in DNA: TGCGCCAGCAGTGACGGCACAGGCCCGTACAATGAGCAGTTCTTC. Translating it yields CASSDGTGPYNEQFF.